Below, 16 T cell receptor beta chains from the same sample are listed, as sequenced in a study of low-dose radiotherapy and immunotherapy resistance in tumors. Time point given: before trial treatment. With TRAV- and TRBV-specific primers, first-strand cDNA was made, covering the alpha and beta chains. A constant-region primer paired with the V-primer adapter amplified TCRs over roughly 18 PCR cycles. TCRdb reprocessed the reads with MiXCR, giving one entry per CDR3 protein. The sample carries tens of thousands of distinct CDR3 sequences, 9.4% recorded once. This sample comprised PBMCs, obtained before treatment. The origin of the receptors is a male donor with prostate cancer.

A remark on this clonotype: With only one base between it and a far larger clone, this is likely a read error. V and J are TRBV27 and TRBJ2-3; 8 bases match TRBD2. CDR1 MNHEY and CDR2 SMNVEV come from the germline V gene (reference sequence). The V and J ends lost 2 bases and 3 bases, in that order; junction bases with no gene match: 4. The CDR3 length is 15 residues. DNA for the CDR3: TGTGCCAGCAGTTTAAACGGCGGGAGGACAGATACGCAGTATTTT. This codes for CASSLNGGRTDTQYF.

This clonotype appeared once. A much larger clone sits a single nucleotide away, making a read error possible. The CDR3 sequence is CASSANSDWEQFF. In DNA form, the CDR3 reads TGCGCCAGCAGCGCCAACAGTGATTGGGAGCAGTTCTTC. The rearrangement links TRBV5-1 to TRBJ2-1, with D hard to call. V was cut by 4 bases and J by 10 bases, with 15 bases left in between. CDR1 is SGHRS and CDR2 is YFSETQ in the germline V gene. CDR3 size: 13 residues.

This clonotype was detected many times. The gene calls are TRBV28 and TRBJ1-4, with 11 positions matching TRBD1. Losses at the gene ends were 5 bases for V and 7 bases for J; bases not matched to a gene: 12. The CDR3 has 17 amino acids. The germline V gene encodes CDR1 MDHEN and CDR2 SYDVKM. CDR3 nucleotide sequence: TGTGCCAGCAGTCCCCCATCAGCCGGGACAGGGGGTGAAAAACTGTTTTTT. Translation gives CASSPPSAGTGGEKLFF.

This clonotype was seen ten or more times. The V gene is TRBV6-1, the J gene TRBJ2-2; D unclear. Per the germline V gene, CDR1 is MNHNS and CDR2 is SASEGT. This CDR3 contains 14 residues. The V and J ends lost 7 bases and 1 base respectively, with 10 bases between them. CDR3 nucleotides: TGTGCCAGCATGGCAATCAGGAACACCGGGGAGCTGTTTTTT. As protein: CASMAIRNTGELFF.

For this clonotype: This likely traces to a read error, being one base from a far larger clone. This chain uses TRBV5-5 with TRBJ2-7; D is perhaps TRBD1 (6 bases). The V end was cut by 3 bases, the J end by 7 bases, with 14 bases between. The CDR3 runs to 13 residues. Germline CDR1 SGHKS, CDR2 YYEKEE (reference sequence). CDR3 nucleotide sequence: TGTGCCAGCAGCTCAGGCAGGGGTCTTGAGCAGTACTTC. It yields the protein CASSSGRGLEQYF.

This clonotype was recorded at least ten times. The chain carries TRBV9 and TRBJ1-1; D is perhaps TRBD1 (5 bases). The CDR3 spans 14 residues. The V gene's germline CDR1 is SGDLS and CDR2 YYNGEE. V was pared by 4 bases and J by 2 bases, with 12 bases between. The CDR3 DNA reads TGTGCCAGCAGCCTTCGACAGTCTAACACTGAAGCTTTCTTT. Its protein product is CASSLRQSNTEAFF.

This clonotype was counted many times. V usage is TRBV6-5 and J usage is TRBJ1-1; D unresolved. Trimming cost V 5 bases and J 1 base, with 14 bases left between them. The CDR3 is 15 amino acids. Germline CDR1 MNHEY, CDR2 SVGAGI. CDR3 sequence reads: CASSSPAGRNTEAFF. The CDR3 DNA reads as TGTGCCAGCAGTAGCCCCGCCGGGAGGAACACTGAAGCTTTCTTT.

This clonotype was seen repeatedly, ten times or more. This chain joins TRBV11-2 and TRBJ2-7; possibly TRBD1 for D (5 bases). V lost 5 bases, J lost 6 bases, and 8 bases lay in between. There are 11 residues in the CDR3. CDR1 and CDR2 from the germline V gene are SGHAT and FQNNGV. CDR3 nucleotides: TGTGCCAGCAGCGCTACAGGCGAGCAGTACTTC. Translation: CASSATGEQYF.

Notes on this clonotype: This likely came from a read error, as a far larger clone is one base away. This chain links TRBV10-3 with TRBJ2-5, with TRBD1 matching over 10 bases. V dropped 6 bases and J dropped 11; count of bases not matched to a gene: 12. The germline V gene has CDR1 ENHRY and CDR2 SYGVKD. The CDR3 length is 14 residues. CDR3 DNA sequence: TGTGCCATCAGGCCGGGACAGGGGAAGGATGAGCAGTACTTC. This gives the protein CAIRPGQGKDEQYF.

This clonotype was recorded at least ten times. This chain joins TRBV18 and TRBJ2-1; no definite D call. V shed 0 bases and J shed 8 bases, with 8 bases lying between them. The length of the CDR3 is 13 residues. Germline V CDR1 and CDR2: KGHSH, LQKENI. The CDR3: CASSPPVGDEQFF. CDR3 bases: TGTGCCAGCTCACCACCCGTGGGCGATGAGCAGTTCTTC.

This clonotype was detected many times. CDR3: CASVLGTEAFF. The CDR3 region has the DNA TGTGCCAGCGTTTTGGGAACTGAAGCTTTCTTT. The rearrangement joins TRBV6-2 or TRBV6-3 to TRBJ1-1; D remains unclear. This CDR3 has 11 amino acids. Germline V gives CDR1 MNHEY, CDR2 SVGEGT. V lost 8 bases and J lost 5, with 9 bases in between.

CDR3 loop: CSGMGSTDTQYF. Written as DNA, the CDR3 is TGCAGTGGCATGGGGTCCACAGATACGCAGTATTTT. The rearrangement joins TRBV20-1 to TRBJ2-3; D gene ambiguous. CDR1 and CDR2 (germline): DFQATT, SNEGSKA (reference sequence). CDR3 length: 12 amino acids. V dropped 7 bases and J dropped 2 bases, with 10 bases sitting between them.

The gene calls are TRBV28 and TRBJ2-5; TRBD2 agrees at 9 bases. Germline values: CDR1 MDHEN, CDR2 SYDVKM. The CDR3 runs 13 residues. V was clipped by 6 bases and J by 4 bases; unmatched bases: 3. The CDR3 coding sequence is TGTGCCAGCAGGGCACTAGCGGGAGAGACCCAGTACTTC. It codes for CASRALAGETQYF.

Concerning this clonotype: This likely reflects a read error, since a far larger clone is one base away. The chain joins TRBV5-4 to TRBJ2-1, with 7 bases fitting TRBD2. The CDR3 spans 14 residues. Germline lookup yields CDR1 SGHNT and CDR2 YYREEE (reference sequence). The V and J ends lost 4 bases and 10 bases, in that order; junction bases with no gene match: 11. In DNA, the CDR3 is TGTGCCAGCAGCCCGGGGGGACTCGTCTACGAGCAGTTCTTC. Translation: CASSPGGLVYEQFF.

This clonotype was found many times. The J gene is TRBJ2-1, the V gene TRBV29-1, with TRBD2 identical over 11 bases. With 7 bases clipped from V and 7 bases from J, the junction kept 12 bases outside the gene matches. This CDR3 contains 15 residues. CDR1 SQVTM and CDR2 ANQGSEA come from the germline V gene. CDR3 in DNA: TGCAGCGCCACCACGACTAGCGGGATAGGAAATGAGCAGTTCTTC. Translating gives CSATTTSGIGNEQFF.

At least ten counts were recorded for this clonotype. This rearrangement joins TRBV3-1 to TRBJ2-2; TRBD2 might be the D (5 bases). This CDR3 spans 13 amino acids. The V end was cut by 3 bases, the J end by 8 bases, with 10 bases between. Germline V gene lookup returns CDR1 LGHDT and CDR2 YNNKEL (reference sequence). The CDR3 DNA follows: TGTGCCAGCAGCCAGTATCGGGGAGGGGAGCTGTTTTTT. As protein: CASSQYRGGELFF.